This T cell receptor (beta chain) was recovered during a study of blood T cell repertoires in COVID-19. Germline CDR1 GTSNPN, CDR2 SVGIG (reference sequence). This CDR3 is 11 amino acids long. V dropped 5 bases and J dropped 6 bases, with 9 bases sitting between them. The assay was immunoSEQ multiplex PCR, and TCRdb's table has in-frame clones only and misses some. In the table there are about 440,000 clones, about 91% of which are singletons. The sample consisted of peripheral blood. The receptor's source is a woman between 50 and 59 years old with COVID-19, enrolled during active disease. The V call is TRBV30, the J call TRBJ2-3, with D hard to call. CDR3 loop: CAWAIRDTQYF. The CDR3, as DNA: TGTGCCTGGGCGATCCGGGATACGCAGTATTTT. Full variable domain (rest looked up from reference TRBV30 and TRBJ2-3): SQTIHQWPATLVQPVGSPLSLECTVEGTSNPNLYWYRQAAGRGLQLLFYSVGIGQISSEVPQNLSASRPQDRQFILSSKKLLLSDSGFYLCAWAIRDTQYFGPGTRLTVL.